This T cell receptor beta chain was sequenced during a study of technical replicates of blood from a handful of donors. This CDR3 is built from 17 residues. The junction had 5 bases not matched to a gene; V was cut back by 1 base and J by 3 bases. CDR1 and CDR2 from the germline V gene are SGHDT and YYEEEE. Clones were sequenced by immunoSEQ multiplex PCR, and TCRdb holds only the in-frame ones, with some missing. The sample holds fewer than 45,000 clones; about 96% are singletons and the top ten take roughly 0.35%. Specimen: T cells isolated from PBMCs. The clonotype comes from a human donor in good health. The chain uses TRBV5-6 and TRBJ2-2, with 11 bases that match TRBD2. CDR3 nucleotides: TGTGCCAGCAGCTTGTTAGCGGGAGGGTCGTACACCGGGGAGCTGTTTTTT. Its translation is CASSLLAGGSYTGELFF.